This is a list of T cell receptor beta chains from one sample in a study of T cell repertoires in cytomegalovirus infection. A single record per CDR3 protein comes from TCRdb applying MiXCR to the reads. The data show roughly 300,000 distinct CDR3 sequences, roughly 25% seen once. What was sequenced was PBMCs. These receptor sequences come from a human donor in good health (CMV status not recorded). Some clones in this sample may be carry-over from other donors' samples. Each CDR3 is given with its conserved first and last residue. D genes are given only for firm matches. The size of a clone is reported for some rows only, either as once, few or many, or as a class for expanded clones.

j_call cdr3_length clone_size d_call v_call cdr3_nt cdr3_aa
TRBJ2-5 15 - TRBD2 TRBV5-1 TGCGCCAGCAGCCGCCGGGGGGGGCGCGAAGAGACCCAGTACTTC CASSRRGGREETQYF
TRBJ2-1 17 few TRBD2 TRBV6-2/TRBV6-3 TGTGCCAGCAGTTACGGACTAGTACCTTGGCCCTACAATGAGCAGTTCTTC CASSYGLVPWPYNEQFF
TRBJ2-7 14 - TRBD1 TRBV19 TGTGCCAGTAGCGGAGTGACAGGGGGCGGCGAGCAGTACTTC CASSGVTGGGEQYF
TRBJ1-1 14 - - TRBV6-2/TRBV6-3 TGTGCCAGCAGTTACGCGGGGGCGGGGACTGAAGCTTTCTTT CASSYAGAGTEAFF
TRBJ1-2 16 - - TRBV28 TGTGCCAGCAGTTTAGTGGGGGCTATAGCTAACTATGGCTACACCTTC CASSLVGAIANYGYTF
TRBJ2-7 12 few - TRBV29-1 TGCAGCGTTCGGGACGCCCGCTACGAGCAGTACTTC CSVRDARYEQYF
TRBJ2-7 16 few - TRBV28 TGTGCCAGCAGTGACGCGTCCTCCCAATCCCCCTACGAGCAGTACTTC CASSDASSQSPYEQYF
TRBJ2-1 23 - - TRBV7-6 TGTGCCAGCAGCTTAGCGTTTGTCAGGTTGGCGGGACCAGACCTCTTCTCCTACAATGAGCAGTTCTTC CASSLAFVRLAGPDLFSYNEQFF
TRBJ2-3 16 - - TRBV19 TGTGCCAGTAGTATGTGGAAGGTTCAGGGCGCAGATACGCAGTATTTT CASSMWKVQGADTQYF
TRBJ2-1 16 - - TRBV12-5 TGTGCTAGTGGTGCCGCAAGGGGAGGCGCCTACAATGAGCAGTTCTTC CASGAARGGAYNEQFF
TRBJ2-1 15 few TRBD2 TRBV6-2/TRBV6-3 TGTGCCGGCTCGCGCCTAGCGGGGATAGACAATGAGCAGTTCTTC CAGSRLAGIDNEQFF
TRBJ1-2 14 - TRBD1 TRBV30 TGTGCCTGGGCCGCCCGGACAGGGCTCTGGGGCTACACCTTC CAWAARTGLWGYTF
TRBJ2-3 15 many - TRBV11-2 TGTGCCAGCAGCTTAGTGCTGGACGTCACAGATACGCAGTATTTT CASSLVLDVTDTQYF
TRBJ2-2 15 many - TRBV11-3 TGTGCCAGCAGCTTGAGGGTCGGGAACACCGGGGAGCTGTTTTTT CASSLRVGNTGELFF
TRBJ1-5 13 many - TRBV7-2 TGTGCCAGCAGCGGGGATTGGGATCAGCCCCAGCATTTT CASSGDWDQPQHF
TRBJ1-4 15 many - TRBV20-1 TGCAGTGCCCCACCCGCGGGCGCAGTGGATGAAAAACTGTTTTTT CSAPPAGAVDEKLFF
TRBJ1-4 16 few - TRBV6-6 TGTGCCAGCAGTGCTACAGGAGAAGCAACTAATGAAAAACTGTTTTTT CASSATGEATNEKLFF
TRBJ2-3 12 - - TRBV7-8 TGTGCCAGCAGGTTGGATGGGGATACGCAGTATTTT CASRLDGDTQYF
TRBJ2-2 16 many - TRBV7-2 TGTGCCAGCAGCTTAAGGGAATCCCCGGGGACCGGGGAGCTGTTTTTT CASSLRESPGTGELFF
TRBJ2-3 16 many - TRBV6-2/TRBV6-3 TGTGCCAGCAGGGAAACAGGGATCGGTCAGGCAGATACGCAGTATTTT CASRETGIGQADTQYF
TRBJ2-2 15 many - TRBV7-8 TGTGCCAGCAGCTTAGCCAGGACGAACACCGGGGAGCTGTTTTTT CASSLARTNTGELFF
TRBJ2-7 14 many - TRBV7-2 TGTGCCAGCAGCTTAGTTCAGGGGAACCACGAGCAGTACTTC CASSLVQGNHEQYF
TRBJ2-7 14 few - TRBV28 TGTGCCAGCAGCCAGTCCGCCAGGGTATACGAGCAGTACTTC CASSQSARVYEQYF
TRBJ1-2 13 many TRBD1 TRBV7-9 TGTGCCAGCAGCTTGGGGACAGACGGGGGCTACACCTTC CASSLGTDGGYTF
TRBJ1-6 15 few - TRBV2 TGTGCCAGTAGCGAGGCAGGGGAGGGGAATTCACCCCTCCACTTT CASSEAGEGNSPLHF
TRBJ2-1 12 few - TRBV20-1 TGCAGTGCTAGAGGGTCATCTAATGAGCAGTTCTTC CSARGSSNEQFF
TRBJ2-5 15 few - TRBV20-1 TGCAGTGCTCACCCCCCGGCGGCCGTGAAAGAGACCCAGTACTTC CSAHPPAAVKETQYF
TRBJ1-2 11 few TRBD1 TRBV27 TGTGCCAGCGGACAGGGCTATGGCTACACCTTC CASGQGYGYTF
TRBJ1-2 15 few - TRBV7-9 TGTGCCAGCAGCTCGCACGGGGCCGGTGGCTATGGCTACACCTTC CASSSHGAGGYGYTF
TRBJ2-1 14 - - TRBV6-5 TGTGCCAGCAGTTACTCGGGAACGAGTCGTCAGCAGTTCTTC CASSYSGTSRQQFF
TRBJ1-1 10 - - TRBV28 TGTGCCAGCAGTGCCACCATGGCTTTCTTT CASSATMAFF
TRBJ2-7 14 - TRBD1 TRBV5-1 TGCGCCAGCAGCTTGTTAGGGACAGGGGACGAGCAGTACTTC CASSLLGTGDEQYF
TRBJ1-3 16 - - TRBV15 TGTGCCACCAGCAGTGGCCGACAATACTCTGGAAACACCATATATTTT CATSSGRQYSGNTIYF
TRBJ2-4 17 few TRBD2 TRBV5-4 TGTGCCAGCAGCCGTCCCGGGACTAGCGGTACCCCCCACATTCAGTACTTC CASSRPGTSGTPHIQYF
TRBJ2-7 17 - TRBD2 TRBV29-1 TGCAGCGTTGAAGGTGGAACTAGCGGGGGGTTCTCCTACGAGCAGTACTTC CSVEGGTSGGFSYEQYF
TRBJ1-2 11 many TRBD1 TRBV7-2 TGTGCCAGCAGCTCCCGGGACAGACTGTACTTC CASSSRDRLYF
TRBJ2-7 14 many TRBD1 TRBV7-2 TGTGCCAGCAGCCTTACAGGGGTCGGGTACGAGCAGTACTTC CASSLTGVGYEQYF
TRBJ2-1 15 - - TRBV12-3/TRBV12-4 TGTGCCAGCAGGCAGGGGCCCGATAGTGTTCATGAGCAGTTCTTC CASRQGPDSVHEQFF
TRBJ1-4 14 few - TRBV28 TGTGCCAGCAGTCGCAGGGTCTCCAATGAAAAACTGTTTTTT CASSRRVSNEKLFF
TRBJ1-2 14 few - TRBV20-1 TGCAGTGCTAGAGATCGAATAGCCGCCCCGCAGGCAAGCTTC CSARDRIAAPQASF
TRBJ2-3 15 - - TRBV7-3 TGTGCCAGCAGCTTTCCCGCGGGGAGTGCAGATACGCAGTATTTT CASSFPAGSADTQYF
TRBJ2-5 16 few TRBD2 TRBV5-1 TGCGCCAGCAGCGCTCTATGGCAGCGGGGGGGAAAGACCCAGTACTTC CASSALWQRGGKTQYF
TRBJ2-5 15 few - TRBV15 TGTGCCACCAGCAAGGAAAGGGGAATCCAAGAGACCCAGTACTTC CATSKERGIQETQYF
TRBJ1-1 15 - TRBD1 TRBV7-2 TGTGCCAGCAGCTTATTTCAGGGGGAGACGGGTGGCGCTTTCTTT CASSLFQGETGGAFF
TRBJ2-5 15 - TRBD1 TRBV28 TGTGCCAGCAGTTTTCCCGGGACAGGGGATGAGACCCAGTACTTC CASSFPGTGDETQYF
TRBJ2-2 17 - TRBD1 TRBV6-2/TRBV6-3 TGTGCCAGCAGTTACCCCGCCGGGACAGGGGACACCGGGGAGCTGTTTTTT CASSYPAGTGDTGELFF